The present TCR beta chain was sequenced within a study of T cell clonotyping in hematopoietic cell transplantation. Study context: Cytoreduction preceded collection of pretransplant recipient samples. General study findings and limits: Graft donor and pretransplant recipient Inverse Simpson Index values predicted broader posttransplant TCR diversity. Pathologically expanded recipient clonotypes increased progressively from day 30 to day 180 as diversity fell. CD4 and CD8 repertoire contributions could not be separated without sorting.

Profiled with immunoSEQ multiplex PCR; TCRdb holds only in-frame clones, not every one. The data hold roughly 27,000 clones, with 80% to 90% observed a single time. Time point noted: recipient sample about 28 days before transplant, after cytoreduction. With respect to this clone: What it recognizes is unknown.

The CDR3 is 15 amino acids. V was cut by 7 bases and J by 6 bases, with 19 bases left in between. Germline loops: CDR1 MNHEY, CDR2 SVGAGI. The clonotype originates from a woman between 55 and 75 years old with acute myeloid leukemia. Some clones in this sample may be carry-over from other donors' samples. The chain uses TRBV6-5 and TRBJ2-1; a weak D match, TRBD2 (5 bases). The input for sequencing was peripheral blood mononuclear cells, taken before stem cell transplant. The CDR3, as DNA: TGTGCCAGCACCAACGTGAGGGTTAATGGCAATGAGCAGTTCTTC. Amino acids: CASTNVRVNGNEQFF.